The 9 T cell receptor beta chains below all came from one sample that was sequenced in a study of technical replicates of blood from a handful of donors (dated by TCRdb to about 2017). Libraries were prepared through the immunoSEQ multiplex PCR assay. TCRdb retrieved this table from immuneACCESS and kept in-frame rearrangements only. Not all clones are present; in checked studies, unresolved V genes account for under half, and no reason is known for the remainder. The sample yields tens of thousands of clones; around nine tenths were counted once. Of the sample, roughly 0.27% is held by the ten largest clones. What was sequenced was T cells isolated from PBMCs. These receptors originate from a human donor in good health.

CDR3 in DNA: TGTGCCAGCTCCCCAAACACCGGGGAGCTGTTTTTT. Its protein product is CASSPNTGELFF. The chain recombines TRBV6-1 with TRBJ2-2; no clear D gene. Germline V gene data show CDR1 as MNHNS and CDR2 as SASEGT. V was cut by 8 bases and J by 2 bases, with 6 bases left in between. The CDR3 runs to 12 residues.

V gene TRBV7-6 combines with J gene TRBJ2-1, with TRBD2 identical over 13 bases. Unmatched junction bases numbered 3, after V lost 1 base and J lost 6 bases. CDR3 length: 16 residues. CDR1 is SGHVS, CDR2 FNYEAQ, per germline. CDR3 coding DNA: TGTGCCAGCAGCTTAGATGGACTAGCGGGAGCCAATGAGCAGTTCTTC. This gives the protein CASSLDGLAGANEQFF.

The rearrangement joins TRBV14 to TRBJ2-7, with TRBD1 matching over 8 bases. The length of the CDR3 is 15 residues. Germline V gives CDR1 SGHDN, CDR2 FVKESK. V dropped 6 bases and J dropped 2; count of bases not matched to a gene: 9. In DNA form, the CDR3 reads TGTGCCAGCAGTTATTACCAGGGGGCCCCCTACGAGCAGTACTTC. Translated: CASSYYQGAPYEQYF. Full variable domain (rest looked up from reference TRBV14 and TRBJ2-7): EAGVTQFPSHSVIEKGQTVTLRCDPISGHDNLYWYRRVMGKEIKFLLHFVKESKQDESGMPNNRFLAERTGGTYSTLKVQPAELEDSGVYFCASSYYQGAPYEQYFGPGTRLTVT.

V usage is TRBV6-4 and J usage is TRBJ2-3; TRBD1 matches at 8 bases. V shed 0 bases and J 4 bases; nucleotides not matched to a gene: 0. This CDR3 region has 14 residues. In germline, CDR1 is MRHNA, CDR2 SNTAGT. CDR3 sequence reads: CASSDSQGADTQYF. The CDR3 DNA reads TGTGCCAGCAGTGACTCACAGGGGGCAGATACGCAGTATTTT.

This chain uses TRBV5-6 with TRBJ2-3, with TRBD1 as a possible D gene (6 bases). This CDR3 spans 19 amino acids. CDR1 and CDR2 from the germline V gene are SGHDT and YYEEEE. V was trimmed by 3 bases and J by 0 bases, leaving 23 bases between them. CDR3 residues: CASSCQVTIGTTSTDTQYF. The CDR3 DNA reads as TGTGCCAGCAGCTGCCAAGTAACCATCGGGACAACAAGCACAGATACGCAGTATTTT.

CDR3 region: CASSSYSGANVLTF. The CDR3 nucleotides read TGTGCCAGCAGTTCGTACTCTGGGGCCAACGTCCTGACTTTC. J is TRBJ2-6 and V is TRBV27; D is ambiguous. Germline V gene data show CDR1 as MNHEY and CDR2 as SMNVEV (reference sequence). The CDR3 contains 14 residues. V dropped 4 bases and J dropped 0 bases, with 4 bases sitting between them. The full variable domain, with the rest looked up from reference TRBV27 and TRBJ2-6, is EAQVTQNPRYLITVTGKKLTVTCSQNMNHEYMSWYRQDPGLGLRQIYYSMNVEVTDKGDVPEGYKVSRKEKRNFPLILESPSPNQTSLYFCASSSYSGANVLTFGAGSRLTVL.

The genes are TRBV9 and TRBJ1-3; D unclear. Germline CDR1 SGDLS, CDR2 YYNGEE. With 4 bases removed from V and 11 bases from J, the gap between germline ends came to 19 bases. This CDR3 region has 14 residues. Here the CDR3 DNA reads TGTGCCAGCAGCCCCCCCGGAGGCACCCTAGCCATATATTTT. Its protein is CASSPPGGTLAIYF.

The genes are TRBV19 and TRBJ2-3; 10 bases match TRBD2. The length of the CDR3 is 16 residues. Germline CDR1 and CDR2: LNHDA and SQIVND (reference sequence). J gave up 4 bases and V 4 bases, and 8 bases lay outside the gene matches. The CDR3: CASSNSGGRSADTQYF. The CDR3 DNA sequence: TGTGCCAGTAGTAATAGCGGGGGGAGGTCGGCAGATACGCAGTATTTT. The whole variable domain, filled in from reference TRBV19 and TRBJ2-3, reads DGGITQSPKYLFRKEGQNVTLSCEQNLNHDAMYWYRQDPGQGLRLIYYSQIVNDFQKGDIAEGYSVSREKKESFPLTVTSAQKNPTAFYLCASSNSGGRSADTQYFGPGTRLTVL.

J is TRBJ1-3 and V is TRBV4-1; no clear D gene. Germline V gene lookup returns CDR1 MGHRA and CDR2 YSYEKL. V lost 8 bases, J lost 0 bases, and 23 bases lay in between. The CDR3 contains 18 residues. In nucleotides, the CDR3 is TGCGCCAGCGGATTTGAGGGTGTAGGAGATAACTCTGGAAACACCATATATTTT. Protein: CASGFEGVGDNSGNTIYF.